This TCR beta chain was observed in a study of T cell responses to AZD1222 COVID-19 vaccine. Assay: immunoSEQ multiplex PCR; the TCRdb copy retains only in-frame clones and omits some. The repertoire holds about 130,000 clones, with 80% to 90% as singletons. Study observations and caveats: Females outnumbered males among donors, who were mostly white British; clonal diversity was possibly underestimated.

Germline CDR1 is LGHDT and CDR2 is YNNKEL (reference sequence). The CDR3 is 14 amino acids. Unmatched junction bases numbered 6, after V lost 4 bases and J lost 4 bases. On this clone itself: What it binds is not known.

This rearrangement joins TRBV3-1 (or the pseudogene TRBV3-2) to TRBJ2-5; the match to TRBD1 covers 7 bases. Here the sequenced sample was peripheral blood, taken on day 0 of AZD1222 vaccination. This TCR came from an adult in good health. In nucleotides, the CDR3 is TGTGCCAGCAGCCTCCAGACAGGGAGAGAGACCCAGTACTTC. Protein sequence: CASSLQTGRETQYF.